Presented here are 6 T cell receptor beta chains from one specimen sequenced in a study of OX40 agonist ivuxolimab in advanced cancers. Profiling relied on immunoSEQ multiplex PCR, and the TCRdb table lists in-frame clones only, not all of them. This table has about 98,000 clones, 80% to 90% appearing once. The sequencing here drew on CD4+ or CD8+ T cells sorted from blood, taken in a trial of the OX40 agonist ivuxolimab. The receptors shown here come from an adult with an advanced solid tumor such as melanoma, head and neck, liver or kidney cancer.

This clone was found a few times. The chain combines TRBV10-3 with TRBJ1-6; the match to TRBD1 covers 8 bases. The V and J ends lost 2 bases and 7 bases, in that order; junction bases with no gene match: 4. CDR3 length: 15 residues. Germline assignment: CDR1 ENHRY and CDR2 SYGVKD. The CDR3 reads CAISEQDRANSPLHF. CDR3 sequence (DNA): TGTGCCATCAGTGAGCAGGACAGGGCGAATTCACCCCTCCACTTT.

CDR3 amino acids: CASSLFQGRETQYF. In DNA form, the CDR3 reads TGTGCCAGCAGTTTATTTCAGGGAAGGGAGACCCAGTACTTC. This rearrangement joins TRBV27 to TRBJ2-5; a weak D match, TRBD1 (5 bases). V was cut by 1 base and J by 5 bases, with 11 bases left in between. The CDR3 runs to 14 residues. CDR1 and CDR2 from the germline V gene are MNHEY and SMNVEV (reference sequence).

The chain combines TRBV5-1 with TRBJ1-1; the D is unclear. Trimming cost V 2 bases and J 0 bases, with 8 bases left between them. From germline, CDR1 is SGHRS and CDR2 YFSETQ. The CDR3 totals 14 residues. CDR3 sequence: CASSFQEMNTEAFF. The CDR3 bases are TGCGCCAGCAGCTTCCAGGAGATGAACACTGAAGCTTTCTTT.

The chain carries TRBV10-3 and TRBJ1-1; weak D call: TRBD1 (6 bases). This CDR3 has 12 residues. CDR1 and CDR2 (germline): ENHRY, SYGVKD. V was trimmed by 3 bases and J by 10 bases, leaving 12 bases between them. The CDR3 sequence is CAISEWRGRAFF. The CDR3 DNA reads TGTGCCATCAGTGAATGGAGGGGGAGAGCTTTCTTT.

This clone was observed once. This sequence joins TRBV9 and TRBJ2-1; D not certain. Germline CDR1 and CDR2: SGDLS and YYNGEE. The CDR3 has 15 residues. Trimming stripped 0 bases from V and 0 bases from J, with 7 bases between. CDR3 sequence reads: CASSVGASSYNEQFF. The CDR3 DNA reads TGTGCCAGCAGCGTAGGAGCGAGCTCCTACAATGAGCAGTTCTTC. The variable domain in full, completed from reference TRBV9 and TRBJ2-1, reads DSGVTQTPKHLITATGQRVTLRCSPRSGDLSVYWYQQSLDQGLQFLIQYYNGEERAKGNILERFSAQQFPDLHSELNLSSLELGDSALYFCASSVGASSYNEQFFGPGTRLTVL.

J is TRBJ1-1 and V is TRBV28; D ambiguous. The CDR3 extends over 14 amino acids. With 3 bases removed from V and 1 base from J, the gap between germline ends came to 9 bases. Germline CDR1 is MDHEN and CDR2 is SYDVKM. CDR3 DNA: TGTGCCAGCAGTTTGACGAGACGGAACACTGAAGCTTTCTTT. It yields the protein CASSLTRRNTEAFF.